This T cell receptor (beta chain) was identified in a study of T-cell reconstitution after alpha-beta-depleted transplantation in children. Study outcomes and limitations: One year after transplant, T-cell counts and diversity came mostly from newly produced T cells. The origin of high day-60 TCRbeta diversity in some patients lay in surviving recipient T cells and thymic progenitors. After transplant, at about two months, alpha-beta T cells were reportedly derived from several hundred expanded graft clones.

Preparation of the TCRbeta library involved a method that used unique molecular identifiers. In TCRdb, the PCR reads were re-called with MiXCR into one record per CDR3 protein. Seen here are approximately 170,000 distinct CDR3 sequences, around 10% observed once, and the top ten hold roughly 13%. In regard to this clonotype: Its target is not known.

J was trimmed by 4 bases and V by 2 bases; bases with no gene match: 7. From germline, CDR1 is LNHDA and CDR2 SQIVND (reference sequence). CDR3 length equals 17 residues. The receptor was isolated from a boy aged 2-9 years with acute myeloid leukemia, due to receive a stem cell transplant. The J gene is TRBJ2-2, the V gene TRBV19; 10 bases are shared with TRBD2. The sequencing here drew on PBMCs, taken before TCRalphabeta/CD19-depleted stem cell transplant. This CDR3 reads CASSIKAGGLGTGELFF. The DNA for the CDR3 is TGTGCCAGTAGTATAAAAGCGGGGGGGTTGGGCACCGGGGAGCTGTTTTTT.